This T cell receptor beta chain was identified during a study of blood T cell dynamics during melanoma immunotherapy. In the case of this clone: What it binds is not known.

Study findings and constraints: It remained unknown if the driving T cell clones were melanoma-specific.

The CDR3 is 19 amino acids. Germline V gene data show CDR1 as MDHEN and CDR2 as SYDVKM. Trimming removed 3 bases from V and 10 bases from J; junction bases left unmatched: 19. Repertoires were generated with immunoSEQ multiplex PCR, while TCRdb's copy carries only in-frame clones and drops some. The table has 10,000 or so clones, approximately 89% seen once. Time point described: pre-treatment baseline. Sampling occurred pretreatment (T0) and at week 3 (W3), after cycle one of checkpoint blockade. J is TRBJ1-6 and V is TRBV28; 9 positions match TRBD1. Sequenced here: blood, sampled from a patient treated with checkpoint blockade. The receptor was isolated from a human donor with melanoma. CDR3 amino acids: CASSFLSGGTGTGNSPLHF. DNA of the CDR3: TGTGCCAGCAGTTTTCTTTCGGGCGGGACAGGGACGGGGAACTCACCCCTCCACTTT.